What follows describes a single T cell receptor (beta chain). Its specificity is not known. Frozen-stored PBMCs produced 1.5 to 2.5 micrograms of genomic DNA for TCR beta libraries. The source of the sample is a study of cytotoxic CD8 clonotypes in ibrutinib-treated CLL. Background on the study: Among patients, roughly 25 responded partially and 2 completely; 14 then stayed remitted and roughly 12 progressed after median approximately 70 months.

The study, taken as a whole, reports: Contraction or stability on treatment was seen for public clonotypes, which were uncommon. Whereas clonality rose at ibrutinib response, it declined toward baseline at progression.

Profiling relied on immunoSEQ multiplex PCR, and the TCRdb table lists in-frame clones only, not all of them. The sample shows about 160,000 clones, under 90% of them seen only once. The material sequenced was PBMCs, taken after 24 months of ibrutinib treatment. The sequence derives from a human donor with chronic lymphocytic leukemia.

This CDR3 is CASSRSGAYEQYF. The CDR3 DNA reads TGTGCCAGCAGTCGGTCGGGGGCCTACGAGCAGTACTTC. V gene TRBV2 combines with J gene TRBJ2-7; a weak D match, TRBD2 (6 bases). Germline CDR1 SNHLY, CDR2 FYNNEI. The CDR3 contains 13 residues. Trimming removed 5 bases at V and 2 bases at J, with 10 bases between.